What follows is one TCR beta chain and its context. The antigen is unknown. Use of 60 Vbeta and 13 Jbeta primers characterized the PCR. Method: immunoSEQ multiplex PCR; TCRdb's copy keeps in-frame clones and lacks some. The sample yields some 200,000 clones, of which the top ten take up less than 0.9%. This sample was included in a study of cytomegalovirus exposure and HLA in healthy donors. About the research overall: Unique TCRs from HLA-typed donors, roughly 89 million of them, were held in an early data release. Study-level points and caveats: Analyses of presence/absence relied on an assumption of roughly uniform sequencing depth across donors. Excluded were some V segments that proved indistinguishable, including TRBV6-2 and TRBV6-3.

CDR1 and CDR2 (germline): MNHEY, SMNVEV (reference sequence). The CDR3 runs to 18 residues. The V gene lost 0 bases and the J gene lost 0 bases, with 15 bases spanning the gap. The chain employs TRBV27 and TRBJ1-5; the D gene is possibly TRBD1 (5 bases). The sequence derives from a boy younger than 18 in good health and CMV-seronegative. The sample was PBMCs. The CDR3 DNA reads as TGTGCCAGCAGTTTATCGATAAAGGGGCGATATAGCAATCAGCCCCAGCATTTT. Translating gives CASSLSIKGRYSNQPQHF.